A selection of T cell receptor beta chains follows, all from one sample in a study of CD8 T cells in Susac syndrome. A single record per CDR3 protein comes from TCRdb applying MiXCR to the immunoSEQ multiplex PCR reads. The sample lists under 200,000 distinct CDR3 sequences, approximately 95% occurring once. Material: CD4+ T cells from PBMCs. The receptors were sampled from a human donor in good health. Both conserved end residues are trimmed from each CDR3.

v_call	j_call	cdr3_aa
TRBV28	TRBJ1-1	AIQGPVNTEAF
TRBV28	TRBJ1-1	ASSLTAPNTEAF
TRBV29-1	TRBJ2-1	SVEGQYNEQF
TRBV7-9	TRBJ2-1	ASSPSVSRYNEQF
TRBV29-1	TRBJ1-2	SVAWGNYGYT
TRBV5-1	TRBJ2-7	ASSLPGNLYEQY
TRBV7-9	TRBJ1-2	ASSLDVNYGYT
TRBV7-7	TRBJ2-1	ASSFGQANEQF
TRBV11-2	TRBJ1-2	ASSLGRIYGYT
TRBV3-1	TRBJ1-4	ASSQDHGGGGKLF
TRBV6-2/TRBV6-3	TRBJ2-7	ASTPDLWGYEQY
TRBV5-4	TRBJ2-3	ASSFWSSSTDTQY
TRBV29-1	TRBJ2-6	SVEGQGTGANVLT
TRBV7-2	TRBJ2-4	ASSYEPGPIQY
TRBV7-2	TRBJ2-7	ASSPPGQWSEQY
TRBV7-8	TRBJ1-1	ASSRDGTGGKAF
TRBV30	TRBJ2-3	AWDGQSTSTDTQY
TRBV20-1	TRBJ2-1	SARSGIDEQF
TRBV6-6	TRBJ1-2	ASSYSYSGAYGYT
TRBV4-2	TRBJ2-3	ASSQGRGGDTQY
TRBV6-6	TRBJ2-3	ASSYPGTGLDTQY
TRBV27	TRBJ1-1	ASSLRGGPTNTEAF
TRBV12-3/TRBV12-4	TRBJ2-5	ASSVRRVKETQY
TRBV25-1	TRBJ2-2	ASSVQGGRTGELF
TRBV6-2/TRBV6-3	TRBJ1-1	ASSFGFWDTEAF
TRBV7-3	TRBJ2-1	ASSLTGPATNLPTF
TRBV29-1	TRBJ2-1	SVATSGEGVEQF
TRBV6-2/TRBV6-3	TRBJ1-1	ASRDGIGGGTEAF
TRBV3-1	TRBJ2-1	ASSQAPDREQF
TRBV24-1	TRBJ2-1	ATSAAWRDEQF
TRBV28	TRBJ2-1	ASSRTNWGERSYNEQF
TRBV12-3/TRBV12-4	TRBJ1-1	ASSYGRRLNTEAF
TRBV29-1	TRBJ2-3	SKGQGGTDTQY
TRBV18	TRBJ1-1	ASSPEGYTEAF
TRBV20-1	TRBJ2-3	SARDAGRQTSTDTQY
TRBV20-1	TRBJ2-1	SARPFPRVQSTEQF
TRBV12-3/TRBV12-4	TRBJ2-3	ASSFESGGAPDTQY
TRBV3-1	TRBJ2-5	ASSPGLAGVGETQY
TRBV27	TRBJ2-4	ASSFSPGAGIQY
TRBV30	TRBJ2-3	AWSPDTDTQY
TRBV7-2	TRBJ2-4	ASSLALLDSSNIQY
TRBV14	TRBJ1-2	ASGAAANYGYT
TRBV25-1	TRBJ2-5	ASSGAALETQY
TRBV28	TRBJ2-5	ASSLPGTSEETQY
TRBV5-1	TRBJ1-2	ASSPTGPNYGYT
TRBV29-1	TRBJ2-2	SVEAQNRAGELF
TRBV6-2/TRBV6-3	TRBJ1-1	ASSFQQTEAF
TRBV7-6	TRBJ2-3	ASSGPGELSTDTQY
TRBV7-8	TRBJ2-5	ASSSDTHADQETQY
TRBV18	TRBJ2-1	ASSPPGTGVKF
TRBV5-6	TRBJ2-1	ASSSTGLWVNEQF
TRBV7-2	TRBJ2-4	ASSFRMLAKNIQY
TRBV29-1	TRBJ1-1	SAKQGNTEAF
TRBV7-8	TRBJ1-2	ASSLNREADGYT
TRBV20-1	TRBJ1-1	SANGRHGNTEAF
TRBV19	TRBJ2-2	ASSGLQNTGELF
TRBV29-1	TRBJ2-5	SVEEGGQETQY